This TCR beta chain emerged from a study of blood T cells in healthy people across ages (dated by TCRdb to about 2015). About the investigation overall: In model experiments, template switching captured roughly one uniquely barcoded TCR beta cDNA molecule for every two T cells. Using deep sequencing normalized with unique cDNA molecular identifiers, the study measured how TCR beta repertoire diversity changes with age. The donors were divided into four age groups: young (average around 17 years), middle-aged (approximately 42), aged (about 62) and long-lived (about 90). To avoid experimental bias, donors of different ages were distributed randomly across sequencing lanes. Using the same blood draw, the study looked at two additional independent replicas of 1 million unique cDNA reads for two donors, one aged 18 to 30 and the other aged 80 or older. Beyond this particular receptor, the publication reports: Because donor CMV infection status was unknown, age-related changes in expanded clonotypes were potentially confounded. Observed TCR beta diversity per million T cells fell roughly linearly with age, and a significant reduction was already apparent by age around 40. The long-lived group showed more naive CD4+ T cells, fewer expanded clones and increased TCR diversity than the aged group, suggesting age selection. There was a strong correlation between observed TCR beta diversity and the percentage of naive T cells measured by flow cytometry. Conclusive comparison of naive and antigen-experienced compartments was prevented by the profiling of bulk unsorted PBMCs. Total diversity estimates from one million sequenced T cells were considered lower bounds and underestimates.

Its CDR3 holds 16 amino acids, cysteine through phenylalanine. Only the CDR3 DNA is retained, 48 bases long and in frame from the first base. Germline trimming amounts to 1 base on V and 0 bases on J, with 6 as the count of junction bases outside the gene matches. Donors were 30 to 45 systemically healthy Caucasian individuals from Russia aged about 6 to 100 years. Each donor gave ten milliliters of peripheral blood, drawn into EDTA-treated Vacutainer tubes. Ficoll-Paque density-gradient centrifugation was used to isolate PBMCs, with at least 6.5 million per sample. Trizol reagent was used to extract total RNA from the PBMCs, yielding at least 5.5 micrograms per sample. For every donor, an aliquot of PBMCs went through flow cytometry to measure the percentages of naive CD45RAhigh/CD27high T cells. The library came from 5' RACE. Sequencing took place on an Illumina HiSeq 2500. A second PCR of about 6 to 12 cycles was performed with a sample-barcoded 5' primer and a J-beta primer mix. A template-switch 5' adaptor carrying 12 random nucleotides introduced a unique molecular identifier onto each TCR beta cDNA molecule. Each sample yielded at least 3 million CDR3-containing paired-end reads. All of the RNA was converted into first-strand cDNA using the Mint cDNA synthesis kit, with a TRBC-specific oligonucleotide serving as the primer. Following uracil-DNA glycosylase treatment, all cDNA underwent a first 18-cycle PCR with the universal primers M1SS and BC2_uni_R. Concerning the study's data processing: Each sample was normalized by randomly selecting 1 million high-quality reads, each carrying a distinct molecular identifier. Reads sharing molecular identifiers were discarded rather than binned into consensus sequences. MiTCR, with a Q25 quality threshold and the strictest error-elimination algorithm, was used for CDR3 identification, clonotype clustering and error correction. A nonparametric unseen species model with Euler transformation was used to estimate a lower bound on total TCR beta diversity. The public reads were run again by TCRdb, first through fastp at Q25 and then through MiXCR, and only productive beta chains were kept. Under each unique CDR3 protein, matching rows form one entry showing the most common genes and DNA. TCRdb assigned the V and J calls; the authors' analysis was not used. For this sample the table gives some 1.5 million distinct CDR3 sequences, of which approximately 28% were detected only once. The ten largest clones capture 7.7% of the sample.

In regard to this clonotype: Its antigen specificity is not known. No qualities accompany the bases; no much larger clone lies one base away.

The rearranged segments are TRBV12-3 or TRBV12-4 and TRBJ2-7; the junction holds 7 bases that match TRBD2. Sequenced: blood. The sequence came from a woman aged 25 to 39 in good health. For the CDR3, the sequence is CASSLGEGTASYEQYF. The DNA sequence is given as TGTGCCAGCAGTTTAGGGGAGGGAACAGCCTCCTACGAGCAGTACTTC.